The 21 T cell receptor beta chains reported below all come from one sample, sequenced in a study of blood T cell repertoires in COVID-19. Assay: immunoSEQ multiplex PCR; the TCRdb copy retains only in-frame clones and omits some. The sample consists of approximately 90,000 clones, 80% of them appearing once. The sample was peripheral blood. The receptors stem from a woman older than 75 with acute or convalescent COVID-19.

This clone was seen a handful of times. The rearrangement uses TRBV19 and TRBJ1-1; possibly TRBD1 for D (5 bases). The CDR3 length is 13 residues. V was clipped by 1 base and J by 11 bases, with 14 bases between them. The V gene's germline CDR1 is LNHDA and CDR2 SQIVND (reference sequence). CDR3 coding DNA: TGTGCCAGTAGTATAGTGAGGGGCCGGGGGGCTTTCTTT. This gives the protein CASSIVRGRGAFF.

V gene TRBV7-2 combines with J gene TRBJ1-4; 8 bases line up with TRBD1. V gave up 5 bases and J gave up 11 bases; unmatched junction bases: 10. Germline assignment: CDR1 SGHTA and CDR2 FQGNSA. The CDR3 totals 14 residues. The CDR3 region is CASSPGQGFEKLFF. The CDR3 DNA follows: TGTGCCAGCAGCCCAGGACAGGGTTTCGAGAAACTGTTTTTT.

This chain joins TRBV5-5 and TRBJ2-7; 10 bases fit TRBD2. Germline CDR1 SGHKS, CDR2 YYEKEE (reference sequence). The CDR3 sequence is 15 residues long. V was clipped by 1 base and J by 4 bases; unmatched bases: 5. CDR3 nucleotide sequence: TGTGCCAGCAGCTTGCGACTAGCGGGCCCATACGAGCAGTACTTC. It codes for CASSLRLAGPYEQYF.

The chain links TRBV5-6 to TRBJ1-1, with 7 bases fitting TRBD1. Trimming at V came to 0 bases and at J to 0 bases, leaving 5 bases not matched to a gene. The germline gives CDR1 SGHDT, CDR2 YYEEEE. The CDR3 is 16 residues long. The CDR3 loop is CASSLGQGRMNTEAFF. Written as DNA, the CDR3 is TGTGCCAGCAGCTTGGGACAGGGCAGGATGAACACTGAAGCTTTCTTT.

This clone was recorded once. The junction differs from germline at one of its ends, possibly a read error. V and J are TRBV5-5 and TRBJ2-7; 8 bases line up with TRBD1. The CDR3 sequence is 13 residues long. From germline, CDR1 is SGHKS and CDR2 YYEKEE (reference sequence). The CDR3 is CASSPGTGYKQYF. DNA of the CDR3: TGTGCCAGCAGCCCCGGGACAGGCTACAAGCAGTACTTC.

CDR3 sequence (DNA): TGTGCCAGCAGCCTGGGACAGGAGGATGAGCAGTTCTTC. Protein product: CASSLGQEDEQFF. This chain joins TRBV12-3 or TRBV12-4 and TRBJ2-1; 8 nucleotides agree with TRBD1. Unmatched junction bases numbered 6, after V lost 6 bases and J lost 8 bases. The CDR3 consists of 13 residues.

This clone was observed a handful of times. This chain links TRBV7-3 with TRBJ2-7; possible D gene TRBD1, 7 bases. The germline CDR1 and CDR2 sequences are SGHTA and FQGTGA. The CDR3 runs to 16 residues. V dropped 1 base and J dropped 5 bases, with 18 bases sitting between them. Here the CDR3 reads CASSLIGGGPFDEQYF. Here the CDR3 DNA reads TGTGCCAGCAGCTTAATTGGAGGGGGCCCCTTCGACGAGCAGTACTTC.

For the CDR3, the DNA is TGTGCCAGCAGCCCGGGACAATCTCGCAATCAGCCCCAGCATTTT. Protein product: CASSPGQSRNQPQHF. The chain links TRBV7-9 to TRBJ1-5; tentatively, D is TRBD1 (6 bases). V was clipped by 5 bases and J by 2 bases, with 13 bases between them. The germline V gene has CDR1 SEHNR and CDR2 FQNEAQ (reference sequence). The length of the CDR3 is 15 residues.

The CDR3 protein is CASSSTSGRATDTQYF. CDR3 bases: TGCGCCAGCAGCTCGACTAGCGGGAGAGCGACAGATACGCAGTATTTT. The chain employs TRBV5-1 and TRBJ2-3; the match to TRBD2 covers 12 bases. The CDR3 has 16 amino acids. V lost 3 bases and J lost 3; bases outside the gene matches: 5. The germline gives CDR1 SGHRS, CDR2 YFSETQ.

This chain joins TRBV30 and TRBJ1-2; D is unresolved. The CDR3 is made up of 13 amino acids. Germline values: CDR1 GTSNPN, CDR2 SVGIG (reference sequence). Trimming removed 1 base at V and 4 bases at J, with 10 bases between. CDR3 sequence reads: CAWSGQNLYGYTF. The CDR3 DNA reads as TGTGCCTGGAGTGGGCAGAATCTCTATGGCTACACCTTC.

The V and J genes are TRBV6-5 and TRBJ1-2; maybe TRBD1 (6 bases). The V and J ends lost 1 base and 6 bases respectively, with 9 bases between them. The CDR3 sequence is 13 residues long. From germline, CDR1 is MNHEY and CDR2 SVGAGI. In nucleotides, the CDR3 is TGTGCCAGCAGTTACTGGGCAGGGGATGGCTACACCTTC. Its protein is CASSYWAGDGYTF.

The gene calls are TRBV5-1 and TRBJ1-6; perhaps TRBD1 as D (6 bases). The germline V gene encodes CDR1 SGHRS and CDR2 YFSETQ. The CDR3 length is 17 residues. V dropped 0 bases and J dropped 1 base, with 11 bases sitting between them. The CDR3 spells CASSLGVRGSYNSPLHF. The DNA for the CDR3 is TGCGCCAGCAGCTTGGGCGTCAGGGGTTCCTATAATTCACCCCTCCACTTT.

V usage is TRBV5-3 and J usage is TRBJ2-3; D is uncertain. TRBV5-3 is an open reading frame, and its role is uncertain. V lost 6 bases and J 4 bases, leaving 18 bases between the germline ends. The CDR3 is 15 residues long. The CDR3 DNA reads as TGTGCCAGAAACGACTGGGTAGCCGTCTCAGATACGCAGTATTTT. Amino acids: CARNDWVAVSDTQYF.

V is TRBV7-2 and J is TRBJ2-1, with 10 bases identical to TRBD1. Germline V gene lookup returns CDR1 SGHTA and CDR2 FQGNSA. The J segment lost 6 bases and the V segment lost 5 bases, leaving 10 bases of the junction unmatched. The CDR3 has 16 residues. As DNA, the CDR3 is TGTGCCAGCAGCCCCAGGGGGGGGACAGGGGTCAATGAGCAGTTCTTC. Amino acid sequence: CASSPRGGTGVNEQFF.

The chain joins TRBV2 to TRBJ1-1; D unclear. Germline CDR1 SNHLY, CDR2 FYNNEI. This CDR3 spans 14 amino acids. V was trimmed by 4 bases and J by 0 bases, leaving 9 bases between them. The CDR3 region is CASSVAQLNTEAFF. In DNA, the CDR3 is TGTGCCAGCAGTGTAGCACAGCTGAACACTGAAGCTTTCTTT.

The genes are TRBV10-2 and TRBJ2-3; 9 bases align to TRBD2. V was pared by 2 bases and J by 4 bases, with 4 bases of the junction left unmatched. This CDR3 is 15 amino acids long. Looked up from germline, CDR1 is WSHSY and CDR2 is SAAADI. CDR3: CASSEGRGGPDTQYF. CDR3 DNA sequence: TGCGCCAGCAGTGAGGGGCGGGGGGGCCCAGATACGCAGTATTTT.

J is TRBJ2-3 and V is TRBV7-2, with TRBD2 identical over 12 bases. J gave up 3 bases and V 2 bases, and 3 bases lay outside the gene matches. The length of the CDR3 is 16 residues. Germline V gene data show CDR1 as SGHTA and CDR2 as FQGNSA. The DNA for the CDR3 is TGTGCCAGCAGCTTACAGGGGACTAGCGGGACAGATACGCAGTATTTT. Amino acid sequence: CASSLQGTSGTDTQYF.

The gene calls are TRBV6-6 and TRBJ2-2; weak D call: TRBD2 (5 bases). V was cut by 7 bases and J by 6 bases, with 12 bases left in between. There are 13 residues in the CDR3. CDR1 MNHNY and CDR2 SVGAGI come from the germline V gene (reference sequence). The DNA of the CDR3 is TGTGCCAGCATAATGGGAGCCTCCGGGGAGCTGTTTTTT. Its translation: CASIMGASGELFF.

This clone has only a few counts. The V and J genes are TRBV5-1 and TRBJ1-2, with 7 nucleotides matching TRBD1. CDR3 length: 15 residues. Germline loops: CDR1 SGHRS, CDR2 YFSETQ. V was clipped by 0 bases and J by 8 bases; unmatched bases: 10. The CDR3 sequence is CASSLVGQQFGGYTF. The CDR3 DNA is TGCGCCAGCAGCTTGGTGGGACAGCAGTTCGGCGGCTACACCTTC.

The chain combines TRBV6-5 with TRBJ1-5; 8 nucleotides agree with TRBD1. Germline V gene data show CDR1 as MNHEY and CDR2 as SVGAGI. The CDR3 has 14 residues. The trim removed 6 bases at V and 5 bases at J, leaving 6 bases unmatched. This CDR3 reads CASSLGQGDQPQHF. For the CDR3, the DNA is TGTGCCAGCAGCCTCGGACAGGGCGATCAGCCCCAGCATTTT.

The chain has TRBV5-1 and TRBJ2-7; 9 bases line up with TRBD1. Germline values: CDR1 SGHRS, CDR2 YFSETQ. The V gene end was trimmed by 0 bases and the J gene end by 5 bases; junction bases not matched to a gene: 9. This CDR3 is built from 16 residues. The CDR3 nucleotides read TGCGCCAGCAGCTTGGGGGGACAGGGAGTATTGAACGAGCAGTACTTC. It is translated as CASSLGGQGVLNEQYF.